This entry features one T cell receptor beta chain sequence. The data belong to a study of neoadjuvant anti-PD-1 for oral cavity cancer. Germline V gives CDR1 SNHLY, CDR2 FYNNEI. The CDR3 spans 13 residues. The ends lost 8 bases at V and 0 bases at J; junction bases unmatched: 3. Clones were sequenced by immunoSEQ multiplex PCR, and TCRdb holds only the in-frame ones, with some missing. This table holds 70,000 to 95,000 clones, less than 85% found once. The clonotype was recovered from a person between 35 and 79 years old with oral cavity squamous cell carcinoma. The sample was PBMCs, taken before nivolumab (anti-PD-1) treatment. The rearrangement joins TRBV2 to TRBJ1-1; TRBD1 matches 7 bases. The CDR3 DNA is TGTGCCAGCGCGACAGGGATGAACACTGAAGCTTTCTTT. Its translation: CASATGMNTEAFF.